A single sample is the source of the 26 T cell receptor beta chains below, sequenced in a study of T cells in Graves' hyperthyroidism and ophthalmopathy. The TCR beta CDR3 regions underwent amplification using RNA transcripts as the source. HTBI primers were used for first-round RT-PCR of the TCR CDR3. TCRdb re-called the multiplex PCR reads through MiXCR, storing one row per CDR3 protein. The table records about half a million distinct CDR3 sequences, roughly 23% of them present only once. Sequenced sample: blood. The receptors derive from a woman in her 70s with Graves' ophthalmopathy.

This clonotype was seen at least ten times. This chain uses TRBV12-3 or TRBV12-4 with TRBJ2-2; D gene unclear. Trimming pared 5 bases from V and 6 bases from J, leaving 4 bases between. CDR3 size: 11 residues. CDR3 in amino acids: CASSPSGELFF. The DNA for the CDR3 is TGTGCCAGCAGTCCTTCCGGGGAGCTGTTTTTT.

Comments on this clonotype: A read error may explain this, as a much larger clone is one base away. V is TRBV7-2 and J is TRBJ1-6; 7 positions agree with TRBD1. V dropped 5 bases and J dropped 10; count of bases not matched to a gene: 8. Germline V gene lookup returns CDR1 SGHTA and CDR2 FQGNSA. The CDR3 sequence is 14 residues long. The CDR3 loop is CASSPPTGNSPLHF. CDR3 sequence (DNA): TGTGCCAGCAGCCCCCCGACAGGGAACTCACCCCTCCACTTT.

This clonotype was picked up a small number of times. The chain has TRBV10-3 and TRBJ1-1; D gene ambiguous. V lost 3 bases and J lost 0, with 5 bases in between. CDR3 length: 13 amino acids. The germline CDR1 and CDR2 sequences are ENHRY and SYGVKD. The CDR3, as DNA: TGTGCCATCAGTGACGGGGTGAACACTGAAGCTTTCTTT. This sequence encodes CAISDGVNTEAFF.

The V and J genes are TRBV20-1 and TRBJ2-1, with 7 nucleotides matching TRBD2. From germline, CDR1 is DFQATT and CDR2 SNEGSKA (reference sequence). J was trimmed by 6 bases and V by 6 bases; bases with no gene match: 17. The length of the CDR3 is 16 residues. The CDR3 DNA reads TGCAGTGCCCCCGGGAAGGGCGGACTAGGGACCAATGAGCAGTTCTTC. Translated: CSAPGKGGLGTNEQFF.

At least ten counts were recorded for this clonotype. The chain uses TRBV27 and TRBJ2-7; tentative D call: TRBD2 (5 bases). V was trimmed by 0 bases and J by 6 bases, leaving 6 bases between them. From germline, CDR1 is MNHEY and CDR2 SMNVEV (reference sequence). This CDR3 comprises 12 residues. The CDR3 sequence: CASSLSAGEQYF. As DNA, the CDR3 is TGTGCCAGCAGTTTATCGGCGGGCGAGCAGTACTTC.

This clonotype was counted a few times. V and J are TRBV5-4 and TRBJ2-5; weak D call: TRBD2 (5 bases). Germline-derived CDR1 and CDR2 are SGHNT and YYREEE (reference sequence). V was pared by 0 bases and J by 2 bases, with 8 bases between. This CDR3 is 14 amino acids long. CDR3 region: CASSLDPGQETQYF. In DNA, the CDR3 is TGTGCCAGCAGCTTGGATCCGGGGCAAGAGACCCAGTACTTC.

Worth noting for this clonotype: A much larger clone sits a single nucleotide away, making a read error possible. The CDR3: CVSSLGSTRNQPQHF. The CDR3 DNA is TGTGTCAGCAGCTTAGGTTCGACCAGGAATCAGCCCCAGCATTTT. The J gene is TRBJ1-5, the V gene TRBV11-2; no clear D gene. CDR3 length: 15 residues. Germline assignment: CDR1 SGHAT and CDR2 FQNNGV.

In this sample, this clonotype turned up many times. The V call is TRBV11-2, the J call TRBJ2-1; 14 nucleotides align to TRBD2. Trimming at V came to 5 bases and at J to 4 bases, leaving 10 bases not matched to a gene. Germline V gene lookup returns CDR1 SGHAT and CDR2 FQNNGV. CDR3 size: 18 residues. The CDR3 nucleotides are TGTGCCAGCAGCCCTGGGACTAGCGGGAGCTTGGGATACAATGAGCAGTTCTTC. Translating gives CASSPGTSGSLGYNEQFF.

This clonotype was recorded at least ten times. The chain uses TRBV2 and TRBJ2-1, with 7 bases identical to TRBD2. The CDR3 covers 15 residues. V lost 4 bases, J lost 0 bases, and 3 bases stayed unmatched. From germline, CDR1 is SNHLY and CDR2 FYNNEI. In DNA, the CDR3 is TGTGCCAGCAGTGGGCGGGGGAGCTCCTACAATGAGCAGTTCTTC. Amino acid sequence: CASSGRGSSYNEQFF.

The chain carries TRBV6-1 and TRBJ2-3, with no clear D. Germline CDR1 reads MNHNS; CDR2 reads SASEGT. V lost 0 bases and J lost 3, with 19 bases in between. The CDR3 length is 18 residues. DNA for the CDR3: TGTGCCAGCAGTGAAGCGCTTGTCCAGAAGGGTAGGACAGATACGCAGTATTTT. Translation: CASSEALVQKGRTDTQYF.

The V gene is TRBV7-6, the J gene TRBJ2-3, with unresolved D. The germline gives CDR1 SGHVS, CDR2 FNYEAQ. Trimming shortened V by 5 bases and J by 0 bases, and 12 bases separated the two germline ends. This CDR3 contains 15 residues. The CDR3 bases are TGTGCCAGCAGCCTAGAGTGGGGTAGCACAGATACGCAGTATTTT. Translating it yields CASSLEWGSTDTQYF.

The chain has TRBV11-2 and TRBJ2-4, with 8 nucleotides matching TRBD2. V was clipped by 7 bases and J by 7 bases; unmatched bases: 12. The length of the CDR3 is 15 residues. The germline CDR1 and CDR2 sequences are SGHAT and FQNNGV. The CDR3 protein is CASTKPESGGNIQYF. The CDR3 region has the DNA TGTGCCAGCACCAAACCGGAATCGGGGGGGAACATTCAGTACTTC. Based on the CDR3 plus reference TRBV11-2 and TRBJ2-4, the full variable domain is EAGVAQSPRYKIIEKRQSVAFWCNPISGHATLYWYQQILGQGPKLLIQFQNNGVVDDSQLPKDRFSAERLKGVDSTLKIQPAKLEDSAVYLCASTKPESGGNIQYFGAGTRLSVL.

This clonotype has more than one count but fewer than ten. CDR3: CASSPEGRGTEAFF. In nucleotides, the CDR3 is TGTGCCAGCAGCCCAGAGGGCCGGGGAACTGAAGCTTTCTTT. This rearrangement joins TRBV11-1 to TRBJ1-1; D ambiguous. CDR3 length: 14 amino acids. V was pared by 5 bases and J by 5 bases, with 15 bases between. In germline, CDR1 is SGHAT, CDR2 FQDESV (reference sequence).

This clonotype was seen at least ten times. CDR3 protein: CASSLNGRVGLDEQFF. The CDR3 nucleotides are TGTGCCAGCAGCTTAAATGGCCGCGTGGGTTTGGATGAGCAGTTCTTC. The chain recombines TRBV7-3 with TRBJ2-1; unclear D gene. Germline V gene data show CDR1 as SGHTA and CDR2 as FQGTGA. This CDR3 is built from 16 residues. Trimming took 1 base from V and 8 from J, leaving 18 bases between them.

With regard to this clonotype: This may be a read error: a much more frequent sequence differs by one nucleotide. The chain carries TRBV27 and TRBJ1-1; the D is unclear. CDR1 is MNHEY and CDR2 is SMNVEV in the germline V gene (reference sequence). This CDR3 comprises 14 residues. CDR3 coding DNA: TGTGCCAGCAGTTTGCGTATGGAGAACGCTGAAGCTTTCTTT. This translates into CASSLRMENAEAFF.

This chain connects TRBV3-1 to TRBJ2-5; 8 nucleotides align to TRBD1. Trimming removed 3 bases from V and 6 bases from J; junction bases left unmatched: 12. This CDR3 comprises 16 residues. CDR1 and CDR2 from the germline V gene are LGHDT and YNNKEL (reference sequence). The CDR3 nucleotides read TGTGCCAGCAGCCAGCCCAGGACAGGGATAAGGAAGACCCAGTACTTC. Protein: CASSQPRTGIRKTQYF.

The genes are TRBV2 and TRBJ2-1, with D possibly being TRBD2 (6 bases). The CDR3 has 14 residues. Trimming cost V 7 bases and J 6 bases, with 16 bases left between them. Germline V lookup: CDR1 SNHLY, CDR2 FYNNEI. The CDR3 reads CASKEDTSSNEQFF. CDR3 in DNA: TGTGCCAGCAAGGAAGATACTAGCAGCAATGAGCAGTTCTTC.

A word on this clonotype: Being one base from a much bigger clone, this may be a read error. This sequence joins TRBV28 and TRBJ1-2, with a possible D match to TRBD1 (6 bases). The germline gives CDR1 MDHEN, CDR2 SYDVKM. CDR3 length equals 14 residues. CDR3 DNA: TGTGCCAGCAGTTTGGGAGGGGGGGAGTATGGCCACACCTTC. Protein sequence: CASSLGGGEYGHTF.

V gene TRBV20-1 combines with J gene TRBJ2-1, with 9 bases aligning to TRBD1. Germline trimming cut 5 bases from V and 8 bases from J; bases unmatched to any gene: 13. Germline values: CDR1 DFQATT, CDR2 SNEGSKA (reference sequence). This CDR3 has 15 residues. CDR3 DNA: TGCAGTGCTTCTCCCGGGACAGGGAAATCCGATGAGCAGTTCTTC. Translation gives CSASPGTGKSDEQFF.

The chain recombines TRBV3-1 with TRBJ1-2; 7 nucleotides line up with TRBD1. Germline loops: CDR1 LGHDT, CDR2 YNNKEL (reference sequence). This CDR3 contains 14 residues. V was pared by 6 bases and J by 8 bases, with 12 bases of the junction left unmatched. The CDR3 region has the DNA TGTGCCAGCAGACATCCCGGGACAGCAAAGGGCTACACCTTC. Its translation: CASRHPGTAKGYTF.

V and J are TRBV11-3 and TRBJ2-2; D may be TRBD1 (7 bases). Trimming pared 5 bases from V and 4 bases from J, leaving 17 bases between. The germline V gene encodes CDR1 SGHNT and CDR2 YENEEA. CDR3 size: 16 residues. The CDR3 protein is CASSPGGFGITGELFF. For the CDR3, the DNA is TGTGCCAGCAGCCCAGGGGGGTTCGGTATCACCGGGGAGCTGTTTTTT.

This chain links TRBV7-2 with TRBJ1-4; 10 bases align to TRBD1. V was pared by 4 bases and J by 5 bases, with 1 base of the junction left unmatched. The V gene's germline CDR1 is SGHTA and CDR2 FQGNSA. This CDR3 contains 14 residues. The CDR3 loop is CASSSDRGNEKLFF. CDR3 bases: TGTGCCAGCAGCTCGGACAGGGGGAATGAAAAACTGTTTTTT.

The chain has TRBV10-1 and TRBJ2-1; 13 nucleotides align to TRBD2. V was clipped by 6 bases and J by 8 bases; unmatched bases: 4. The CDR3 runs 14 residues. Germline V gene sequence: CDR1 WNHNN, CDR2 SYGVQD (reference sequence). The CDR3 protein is CASSGLAGVYEQFF. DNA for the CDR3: TGCGCCAGCAGCGGACTAGCGGGAGTGTATGAGCAGTTCTTC.

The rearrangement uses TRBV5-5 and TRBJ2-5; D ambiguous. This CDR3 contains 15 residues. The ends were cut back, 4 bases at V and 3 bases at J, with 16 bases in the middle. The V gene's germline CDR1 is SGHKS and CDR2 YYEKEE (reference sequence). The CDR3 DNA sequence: TGTGCCAGCAGCCGCACGTTGCCGGACGAAGAGACCCAGTACTTC. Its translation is CASSRTLPDEETQYF.

Written as DNA, the CDR3 is TGCAGTGCTATTCCTAATCCTCCAGATACGCAGTATTTT. It codes for CSAIPNPPDTQYF. The rearrangement joins TRBV20-1 to TRBJ2-3; no firm D call. The V and J ends lost 4 bases and 4 bases respectively, with 12 bases between them. In germline, CDR1 is DFQATT, CDR2 SNEGSKA (reference sequence). CDR3 length equals 13 residues.

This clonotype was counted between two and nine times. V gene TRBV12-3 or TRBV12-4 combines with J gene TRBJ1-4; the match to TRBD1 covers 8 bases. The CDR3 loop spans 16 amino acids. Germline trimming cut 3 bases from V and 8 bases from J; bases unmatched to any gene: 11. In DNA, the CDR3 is TGTGCCAGCAGTTTGTGGGGGGACAGGCCGGGGGAAAAACTGTTTTTT. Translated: CASSLWGDRPGEKLFF.